The sequence of this T cell receptor beta chain was determined in a study of blood T cell repertoires in COVID-19. Overall study: Collection of acute and convalescent COVID-19 samples took place in the United States, Italy and Spain.

The V gene lost 6 bases and the J gene lost 7 bases, with 16 bases spanning the gap. The CDR3 covers 13 residues. Per germline, CDR1 ENHRY and CDR2 SYGVKD. Original handling: Estimates of nucleated cell counts were drawn from the amplification of reference gene primers. Clones were read by immunoSEQ multiplex PCR, and TCRdb kept only the in-frame ones, dropping some. For V, J and clone size, that table is used; D and trimming come from the DNA. The data hold 55,000 to 75,000 clones, with 70% to 85% observed a single time. Sequences were obtained from peripheral blood. The receptor's source is a man aged 65-85 years with acute or convalescent COVID-19. The V call is TRBV10-3, the J call TRBJ2-7; possible D gene TRBD2, 5 bases. The CDR3 loop reads CAISPNEGVEQYF. Written as DNA, the CDR3 is TGTGCCATCAGCCCGAATGAGGGCGTAGAGCAGTACTTC.